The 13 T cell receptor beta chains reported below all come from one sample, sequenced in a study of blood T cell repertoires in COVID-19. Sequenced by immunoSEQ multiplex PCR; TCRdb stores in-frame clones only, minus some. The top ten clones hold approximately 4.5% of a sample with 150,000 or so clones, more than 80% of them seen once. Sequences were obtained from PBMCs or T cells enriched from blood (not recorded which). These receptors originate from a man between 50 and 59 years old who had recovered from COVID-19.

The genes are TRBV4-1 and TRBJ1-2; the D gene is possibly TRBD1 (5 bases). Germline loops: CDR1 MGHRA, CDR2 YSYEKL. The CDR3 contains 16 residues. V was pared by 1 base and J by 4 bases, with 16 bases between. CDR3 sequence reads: CASSQGVLPGLYGYTF. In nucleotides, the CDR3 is TGCGCCAGCAGCCAAGGTGTATTACCGGGACTCTATGGCTACACCTTC.

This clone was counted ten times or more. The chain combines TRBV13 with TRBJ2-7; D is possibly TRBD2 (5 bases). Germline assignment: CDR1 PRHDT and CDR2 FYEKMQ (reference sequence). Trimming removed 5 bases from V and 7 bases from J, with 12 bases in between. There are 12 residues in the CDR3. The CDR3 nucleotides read TGTGCCAGCAGCCTCATGAGGGCGGAGCAGTACTTC. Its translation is CASSLMRAEQYF.

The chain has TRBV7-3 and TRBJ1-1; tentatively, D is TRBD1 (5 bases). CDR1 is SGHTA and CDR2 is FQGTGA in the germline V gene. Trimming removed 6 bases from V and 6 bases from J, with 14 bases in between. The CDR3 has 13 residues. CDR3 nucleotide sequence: TGTGCCAGCAGTTCGACAGATCAGTCTGAAGCTTTCTTT. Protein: CASSSTDQSEAFF.

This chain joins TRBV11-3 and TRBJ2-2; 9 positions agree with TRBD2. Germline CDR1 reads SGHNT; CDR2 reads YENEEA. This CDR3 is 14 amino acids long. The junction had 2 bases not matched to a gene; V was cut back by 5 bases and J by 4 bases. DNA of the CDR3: TGTGCCAGCAGCCGCGGGGGGGTCACCGGGGAGCTGTTTTTT. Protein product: CASSRGGVTGELFF.

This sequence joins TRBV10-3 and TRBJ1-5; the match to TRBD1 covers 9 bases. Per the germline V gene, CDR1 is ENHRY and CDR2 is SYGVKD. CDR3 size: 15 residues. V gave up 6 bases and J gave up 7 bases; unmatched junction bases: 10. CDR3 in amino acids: CAIRDPGQGGQPQHF. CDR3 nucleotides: TGTGCCATCAGAGACCCGGGACAGGGAGGACAGCCCCAGCATTTT.

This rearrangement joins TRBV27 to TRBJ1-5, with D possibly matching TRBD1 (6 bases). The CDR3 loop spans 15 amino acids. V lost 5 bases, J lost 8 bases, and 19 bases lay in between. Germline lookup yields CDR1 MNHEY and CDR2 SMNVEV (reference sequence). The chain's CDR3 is CASSLTGLLGEPQHF. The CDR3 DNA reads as TGTGCCAGCAGTCTGACAGGTCTGCTCGGGGAGCCCCAGCATTTT.

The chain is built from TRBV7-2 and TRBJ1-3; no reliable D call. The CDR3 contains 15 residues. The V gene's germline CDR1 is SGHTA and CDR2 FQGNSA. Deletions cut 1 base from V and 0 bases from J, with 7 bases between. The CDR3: CASSLGHNSGNTIYF. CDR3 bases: TGTGCCAGCAGCTTAGGACATAACTCTGGAAACACCATATATTTT.

CDR3 nucleotide sequence: TGCGCCAGCAGCTTAAGACAGGGGATGGACACTGAAGCTTTCTTT. This translates into CASSLRQGMDTEAFF. The V and J genes are TRBV5-1 and TRBJ1-1; 8 bases are a match to TRBD1. Germline V gene data show CDR1 as SGHRS and CDR2 as YFSETQ. This CDR3 has 15 residues. J gave up 3 bases and V 2 bases, and 6 bases lay outside the gene matches.

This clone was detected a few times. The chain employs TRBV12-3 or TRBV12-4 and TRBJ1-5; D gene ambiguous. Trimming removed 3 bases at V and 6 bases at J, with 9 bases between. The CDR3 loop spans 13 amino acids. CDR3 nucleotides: TGTGCCAGCAGTTTCTTAGAATCTCAGCCCCAGCATTTT. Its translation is CASSFLESQPQHF.

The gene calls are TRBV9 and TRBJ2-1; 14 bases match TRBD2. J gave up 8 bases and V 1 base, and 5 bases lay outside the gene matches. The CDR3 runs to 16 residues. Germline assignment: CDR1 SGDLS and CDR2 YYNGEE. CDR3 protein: CASSVWTSGGRDEQFF. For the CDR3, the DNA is TGTGCCAGCAGCGTATGGACTAGCGGGGGGCGCGATGAGCAGTTCTTC.

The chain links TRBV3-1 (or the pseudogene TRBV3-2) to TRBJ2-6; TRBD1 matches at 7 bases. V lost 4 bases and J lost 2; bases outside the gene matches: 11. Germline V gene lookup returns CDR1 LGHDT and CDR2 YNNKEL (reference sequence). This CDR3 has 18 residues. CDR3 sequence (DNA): TGTGCCAGCAGCCGAAGACAGGGATCTGGAGCTGGGGCCAACGTCCTGACTTTC. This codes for CASSRRQGSGAGANVLTF.

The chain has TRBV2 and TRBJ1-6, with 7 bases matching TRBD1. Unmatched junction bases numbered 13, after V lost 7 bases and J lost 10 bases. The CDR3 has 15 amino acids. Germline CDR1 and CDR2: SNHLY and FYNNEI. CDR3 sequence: CASTPLRQGVSPLHF. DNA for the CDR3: TGTGCCAGCACTCCCCTCAGGCAGGGGGTCTCACCCCTCCACTTT.

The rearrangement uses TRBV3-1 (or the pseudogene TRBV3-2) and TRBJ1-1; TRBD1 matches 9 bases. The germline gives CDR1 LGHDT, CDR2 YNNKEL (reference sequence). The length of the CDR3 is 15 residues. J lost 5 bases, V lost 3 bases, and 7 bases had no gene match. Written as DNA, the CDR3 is TGTGCCAGCAGCCACGGGGACAGGGTGTTAACTGAAGCTTTCTTT. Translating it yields CASSHGDRVLTEAFF.